These T cell receptor beta chains were read from a single sample in a study of CD8+ T cells in alopecia areata. The protocol was immunoSEQ multiplex PCR, while the TCRdb copy is restricted to in-frame clones and leaves out a portion. This sample has around 150,000 clones, with about three fifths found just once. The specimen was CD4+ T cells sorted from blood, collected at week 4, from a patient treated with tofacitinib. The receptors derive from a human donor with alopecia areata. Both conserved end residues are part of each CDR3. Size tells how often a clone was seen (once, few, many) or the class of an expanded clone, and some rows leave it out.

TRBJ1-4 | TRBV30 | NA | CAWSKTGGGLFF
TRBJ1-2 | TRBV30 | NA | CAWRRGGYTF
TRBJ1-1 | TRBV6-5 | NA | CASSYRLNTEAFF
TRBJ2-1 | TRBV23-1 | NA | CASSQRPGHGGGVYNEQFF
TRBJ2-1 | TRBV2 | NA | CASSDFRDYNEQFF
TRBJ2-3 | TRBV6-1 | NA | CASSSISRLDTQYF
TRBJ2-3 | TRBV7-2 | NA | CASSSRWITDTQYF
TRBJ1-5 | TRBV29-1 | NA | CSVAGGGNQPQHF
TRBJ2-1 | TRBV7-9 | NA | CASSLGQGYNEQFF
TRBJ2-2 | TRBV5-1 | NA | CASSTGRDTTGELFF
TRBJ1-2 | TRBV30 | once | CAWSVGVGGYGYTF
TRBJ2-5 | TRBV2 | NA | CASSGQASVGETQYF
TRBJ1-2 | TRBV18 | NA | CASSPSLGFYGYTF
TRBJ2-3 | TRBV11-2 | NA | CASRTRLADTQYF
TRBJ1-2 | TRBV5-6 | NA | CASSVGNYGYTF
TRBJ1-2 | TRBV7-9 | NA | CASSPQGPAKDGYTF
TRBJ1-2 | TRBV9 | NA | CASSVAGANYGYTF
TRBJ2-6 | TRBV5-1 | few | CASSLGQSGANVLTF
TRBJ2-2 | TRBV7-2 | NA | CASRWGTGSSGELFF
TRBJ2-5 | TRBV10-3 | NA | CAISLLAGQQETQYF
TRBJ1-4 | TRBV7-9 | NA | CASSLGTVEKLFF
TRBJ1-4 | TRBV7-2 | NA | CASSSTGFEEKLFF